This T cell receptor (beta chain) was captured by sequencing in a study of T cell responses to AZD1222 COVID-19 vaccine. Study-level findings and limits: Only after the peak T cell response were repertoires sampled. A mostly white British donor set with more females was recruited, and clonal diversity was possibly underestimated. Only a handful of AZD1222 recipients, five to seven in all, had baseline seropositivity.

It was second doses at about 4 or about 12 weeks that were pooled. Concerning this clone: Its antigen is as yet unknown.

Sequencing was performed with immunoSEQ multiplex PCR; in TCRdb, only in-frame clones are kept and a portion is missing. The data show 110,000 or so clones, with around 84% seen just once and about 16% held by the top ten. The source material was peripheral blood, sampled 28 days after the second AZD1222 dose. The receptor comes from an adult who received the AZD1222 COVID-19 vaccine.

The DNA of the CDR3 is TGTGCCAGCCGCCAGGGGGGGGTTAACTATGGCTACACCTTC. Translation gives CASRQGGVNYGYTF. This chain links TRBV19 with TRBJ1-2, with TRBD1 identical over 7 bases. Germline CDR1 is LNHDA and CDR2 is SQIVND (reference sequence). This CDR3 has 14 amino acids. J lost 1 base, V lost 9 bases, and 8 bases had no gene match.